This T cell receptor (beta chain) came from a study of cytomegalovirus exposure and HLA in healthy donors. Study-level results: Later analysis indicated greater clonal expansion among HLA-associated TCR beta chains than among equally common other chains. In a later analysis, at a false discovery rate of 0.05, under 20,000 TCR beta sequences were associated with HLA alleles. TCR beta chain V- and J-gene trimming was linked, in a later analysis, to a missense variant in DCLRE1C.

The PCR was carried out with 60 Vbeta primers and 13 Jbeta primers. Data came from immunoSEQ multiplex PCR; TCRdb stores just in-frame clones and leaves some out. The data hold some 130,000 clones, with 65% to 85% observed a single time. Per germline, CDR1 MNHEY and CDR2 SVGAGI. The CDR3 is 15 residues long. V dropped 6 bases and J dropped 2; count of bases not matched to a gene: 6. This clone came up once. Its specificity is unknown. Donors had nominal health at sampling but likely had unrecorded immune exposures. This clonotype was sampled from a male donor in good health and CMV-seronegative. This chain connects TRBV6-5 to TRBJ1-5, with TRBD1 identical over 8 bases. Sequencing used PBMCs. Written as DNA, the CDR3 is TGTGCCAGCAGGGCCAGGGGGCAAGGCAATCAGCCCCAGCATTTT. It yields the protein CASRARGQGNQPQHF.